These 10 T cell receptor beta chains were sequenced from one sample in a study of cytomegalovirus exposure and HLA in healthy donors. Sequencing was performed with immunoSEQ multiplex PCR; in TCRdb, only in-frame clones are kept and a portion is missing. The data contain roughly 120,000 clones, about 91% of them singletons. The source material was PBMCs. The receptors were gathered from a man aged 18 to 30 in good health and CMV-seronegative.

The chain links TRBV12-5 to TRBJ2-1, with 10 bases aligning to TRBD1. The germline CDR1 and CDR2 sequences are LGHNT and FRNRAP. The CDR3 is 14 residues long. J was trimmed by 6 bases and V by 9 bases; bases with no gene match: 8. The chain's CDR3 is CASRRDRGINEQFF. For the CDR3, the DNA is TGTGCTAGCCGCCGGGACAGGGGTATCAATGAGCAGTTCTTC.

This rearrangement joins TRBV6-1 to TRBJ1-2; TRBD1 agrees at 12 bases. The CDR3 is 14 residues long. V shed 8 bases and J 8 bases; nucleotides not matched to a gene: 9. The germline V gene encodes CDR1 MNHNS and CDR2 SASEGT. CDR3 protein: CASRDRGHLWGYTF. The DNA of the CDR3 is TGTGCCAGCCGGGACAGGGGGCATTTATGGGGCTACACCTTC.

This clone was seen just once. The J gene is TRBJ2-7, the V gene TRBV11-2; D might be TRBD1 (6 bases). This CDR3 spans 15 amino acids. Looked up from germline, CDR1 is SGHAT and CDR2 is FQNNGV. Trimming left V 4 bases short and J 5 bases short, with 18 bases between. CDR3 nucleotides: TGTGCCAGCAGCTCACCATCAACAGGGTCCCACGAGCAGTACTTC. It specifies CASSSPSTGSHEQYF.

The chain uses TRBV7-9 and TRBJ2-7, with TRBD1 matching 10 bases. The germline CDR1 and CDR2 sequences are SEHNR and FQNEAQ (reference sequence). V shed 3 bases and J 5 bases; nucleotides not matched to a gene: 7. The length of the CDR3 is 15 residues. The CDR3 region has the DNA TGTGCCAGCAGCTTTCCCGGGACAGGGGACCACGAGCAGTACTTC. Translation: CASSFPGTGDHEQYF. The full variable domain, in which reference TRBV7-9 and TRBJ2-7 provide the parts outside the CDR3, is DTGVSQNPRHKITKRGQNVTFRCDPISEHNRLYWYRQTLGQGPEFLTYFQNEAQLEKSRLLSDRFSAERPKGSFSTLEIQRTEQGDSAMYLCASSFPGTGDHEQYFGPGTRLTVT.

CDR3 DNA: TGTGCCAGCAGTCGAAGACTTAATTCACCCCTCCACTTT. Protein product: CASSRRLNSPLHF. The chain has TRBV28 and TRBJ1-6; D not certain. V was shortened by 5 bases and J by 6 bases, with 8 bases between the two germline ends. The germline gives CDR1 MDHEN, CDR2 SYDVKM. There are 13 residues in the CDR3.

This chain uses TRBV5-1 with TRBJ2-7, with D perhaps matching TRBD2 (5 bases). The germline gives CDR1 SGHRS, CDR2 YFSETQ. The CDR3 contains 11 residues. Trimming took 7 bases from V and 3 from J, leaving 8 bases between them. CDR3 DNA sequence: TGCGCCAGCCCGGGGAACTACGAGCAGTACTTC. Residues: CASPGNYEQYF.

The chain is built from TRBV2 and TRBJ2-3; 10 positions agree with TRBD2. The V segment lost 5 bases and the J segment 2 bases; nucleotides outside the gene matches: 4. CDR3 length: 15 residues. Germline lookup yields CDR1 SNHLY and CDR2 FYNNEI. The DNA for the CDR3 is TGTGCCAGCAGTCCAAGCGGGAGGGCCACAGATACGCAGTATTTT. This translates into CASSPSGRATDTQYF.

The rearrangement links TRBV29-1 to TRBJ2-1, with 8 bases that match TRBD2. Germline V gene sequence: CDR1 SQVTM, CDR2 ANQGSEA. CDR3 length: 15 amino acids. Trimming took 4 bases from V and 3 from J; bases not matched to a gene: 8. As DNA, the CDR3 is TGCAGCGTTGTTGAGCGGGGGACTTACTACAATGAGCAGTTCTTC. This encodes CSVVERGTYYNEQFF.

The V gene is TRBV6-1, the J gene TRBJ2-7; TRBD2 might be the D (7 bases). V gave up 2 bases and J gave up 6 bases, with 29 bases separating them. This CDR3 spans 19 amino acids. Germline CDR1 and CDR2: MNHNS and SASEGT. The CDR3 reads CASSECGILSGGEGCEQYF. The CDR3 coding sequence is TGTGCCAGCAGTGAATGTGGAATTCTCTCGGGGGGCGAAGGGTGCGAGCAGTACTTC.

The chain has TRBV25-1 and TRBJ1-1, with TRBD1 matching over 8 bases. Germline CDR1 and CDR2: MGHDK and SYGVNS. The V segment lost 6 bases and the J segment 11 bases; nucleotides outside the gene matches: 11. The CDR3 is 13 amino acids. The CDR3 loop is CASREGQAGSAFF. The CDR3 DNA is TGTGCCAGCAGGGAGGGACAGGCCGGTTCTGCTTTCTTT.